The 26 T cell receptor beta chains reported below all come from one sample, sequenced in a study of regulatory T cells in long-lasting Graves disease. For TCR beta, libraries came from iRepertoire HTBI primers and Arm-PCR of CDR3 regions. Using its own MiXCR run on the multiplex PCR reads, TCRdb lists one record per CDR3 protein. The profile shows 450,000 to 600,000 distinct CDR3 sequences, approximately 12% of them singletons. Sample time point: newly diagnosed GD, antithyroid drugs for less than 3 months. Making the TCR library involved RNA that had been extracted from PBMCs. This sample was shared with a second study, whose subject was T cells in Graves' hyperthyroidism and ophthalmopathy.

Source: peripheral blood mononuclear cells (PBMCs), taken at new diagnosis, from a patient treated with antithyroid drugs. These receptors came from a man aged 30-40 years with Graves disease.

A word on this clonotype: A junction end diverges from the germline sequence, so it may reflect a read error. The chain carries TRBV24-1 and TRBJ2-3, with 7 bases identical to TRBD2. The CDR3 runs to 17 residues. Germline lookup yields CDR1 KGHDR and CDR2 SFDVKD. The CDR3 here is CASSYSGTIYSTDTQYF. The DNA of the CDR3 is TGTGCCAGCAGTTACTCCGGGACTATTTATAGCACAGATACGCAGTATTTT.

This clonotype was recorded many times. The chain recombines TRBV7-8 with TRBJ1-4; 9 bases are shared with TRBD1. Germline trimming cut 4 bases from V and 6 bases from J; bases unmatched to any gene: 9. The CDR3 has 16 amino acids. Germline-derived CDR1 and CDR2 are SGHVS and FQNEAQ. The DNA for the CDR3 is TGTGCCAGCAGCTCTCCCGGGACAGGGTTTGATGAAAAACTGTTTTTT. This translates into CASSSPGTGFDEKLFF.

CDR3 region: CASHSIRSYEQYF. The CDR3, as DNA: TGTGCCAGCCACTCCATCCGCTCCTACGAGCAGTACTTC. This chain links TRBV27 with TRBJ2-7, with unresolved D. CDR1 and CDR2 from the germline V gene are MNHEY and SMNVEV (reference sequence). V lost 8 bases to trimming and J lost 0 bases, with 11 bases between them. The CDR3 consists of 13 residues.

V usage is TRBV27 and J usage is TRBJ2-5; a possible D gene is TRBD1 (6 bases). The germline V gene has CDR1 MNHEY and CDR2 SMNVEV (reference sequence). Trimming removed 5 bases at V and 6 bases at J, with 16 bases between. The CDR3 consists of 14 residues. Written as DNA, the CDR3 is TGTGCCAGCAGTCCCGTACAGGGTCGACAGACCCAGTACTTC. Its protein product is CASSPVQGRQTQYF.

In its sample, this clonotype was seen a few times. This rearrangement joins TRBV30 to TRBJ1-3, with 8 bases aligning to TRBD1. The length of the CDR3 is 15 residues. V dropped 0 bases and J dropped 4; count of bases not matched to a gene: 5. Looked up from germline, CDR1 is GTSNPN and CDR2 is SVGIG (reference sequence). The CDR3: CAWSVTRTGGNTIYF. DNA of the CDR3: TGTGCCTGGAGTGTAACTCGGACAGGGGGAAACACCATATATTTT.

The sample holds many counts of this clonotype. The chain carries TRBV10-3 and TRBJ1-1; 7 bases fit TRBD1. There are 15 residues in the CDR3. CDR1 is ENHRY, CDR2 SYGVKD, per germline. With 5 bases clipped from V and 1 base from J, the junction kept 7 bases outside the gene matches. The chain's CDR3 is CAISSRQGQNTEAFF. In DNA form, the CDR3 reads TGTGCCATCAGTTCCAGACAGGGACAGAACACTGAAGCTTTCTTT.

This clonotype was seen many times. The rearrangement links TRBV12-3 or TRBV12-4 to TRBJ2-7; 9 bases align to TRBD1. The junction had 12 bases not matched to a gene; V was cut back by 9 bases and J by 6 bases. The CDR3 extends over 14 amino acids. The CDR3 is CASRTGGIGSEQYF. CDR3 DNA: TGTGCCAGTAGAACAGGGGGCATAGGCAGCGAGCAGTACTTC.

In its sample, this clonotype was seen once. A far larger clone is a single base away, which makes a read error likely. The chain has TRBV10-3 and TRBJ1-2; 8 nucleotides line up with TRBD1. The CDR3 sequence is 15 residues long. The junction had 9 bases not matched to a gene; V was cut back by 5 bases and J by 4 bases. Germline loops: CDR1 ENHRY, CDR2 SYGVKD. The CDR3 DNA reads TGTGCCATCAGTCCACGGGACAGGCCTACCTATGGCTACACCTTC. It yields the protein CAISPRDRPTYGYTF.

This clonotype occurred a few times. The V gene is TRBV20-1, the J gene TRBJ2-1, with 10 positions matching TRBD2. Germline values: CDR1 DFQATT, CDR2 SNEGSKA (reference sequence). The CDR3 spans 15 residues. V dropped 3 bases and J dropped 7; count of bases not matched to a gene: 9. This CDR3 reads CSASPPPSGSNEQFF. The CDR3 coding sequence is TGCAGTGCTAGCCCCCCTCCTAGCGGGAGTAATGAGCAGTTCTTC.

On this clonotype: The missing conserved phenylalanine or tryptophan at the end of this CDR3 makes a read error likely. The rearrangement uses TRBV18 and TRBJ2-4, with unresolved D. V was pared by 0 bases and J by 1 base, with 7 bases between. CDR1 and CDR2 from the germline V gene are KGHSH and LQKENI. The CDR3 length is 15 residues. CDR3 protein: CASSPPGLAKNIQYL. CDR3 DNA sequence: TGTGCCAGCTCACCACCCGGCCTGGCCAAAAACATTCAGTACCTC.

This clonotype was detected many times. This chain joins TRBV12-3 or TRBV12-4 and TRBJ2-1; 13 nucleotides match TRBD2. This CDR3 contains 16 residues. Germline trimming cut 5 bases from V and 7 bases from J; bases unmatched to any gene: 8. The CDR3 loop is CASSRGLAGAKNEQFF. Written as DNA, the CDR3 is TGTGCCAGCAGTCGCGGACTAGCGGGAGCGAAGAATGAGCAGTTCTTC.

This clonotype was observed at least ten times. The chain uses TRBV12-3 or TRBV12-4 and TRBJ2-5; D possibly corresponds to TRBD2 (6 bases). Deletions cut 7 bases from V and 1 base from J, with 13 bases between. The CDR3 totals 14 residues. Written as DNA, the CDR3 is TGTGCCAGCAACCTGCGGGGAATCCAAGAGACCCAGTACTTC. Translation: CASNLRGIQETQYF.

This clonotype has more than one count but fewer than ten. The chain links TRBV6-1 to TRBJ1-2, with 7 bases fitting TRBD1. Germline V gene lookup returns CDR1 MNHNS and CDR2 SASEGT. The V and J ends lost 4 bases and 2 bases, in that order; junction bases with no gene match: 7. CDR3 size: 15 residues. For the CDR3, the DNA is TGTGCCAGCAGTGTATCCGGACAGGCCAACTATGGCTACACCTTC. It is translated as CASSVSGQANYGYTF.

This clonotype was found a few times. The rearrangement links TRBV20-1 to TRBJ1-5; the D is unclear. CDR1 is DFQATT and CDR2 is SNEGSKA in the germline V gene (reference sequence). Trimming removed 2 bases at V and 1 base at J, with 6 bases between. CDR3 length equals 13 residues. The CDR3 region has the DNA TGCAGTGCTAGAATTGGGAGCAATCAGCCCCAGCATTTT. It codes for CSARIGSNQPQHF.

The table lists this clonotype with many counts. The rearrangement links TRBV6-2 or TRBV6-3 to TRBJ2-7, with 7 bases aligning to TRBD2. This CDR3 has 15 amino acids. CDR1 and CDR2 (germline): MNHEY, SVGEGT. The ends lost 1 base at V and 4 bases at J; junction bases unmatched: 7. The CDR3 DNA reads TGTGCCAGCAGTTACTTTGGACTAGGGGCTTACGAGCAGTACTTC. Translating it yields CASSYFGLGAYEQYF.

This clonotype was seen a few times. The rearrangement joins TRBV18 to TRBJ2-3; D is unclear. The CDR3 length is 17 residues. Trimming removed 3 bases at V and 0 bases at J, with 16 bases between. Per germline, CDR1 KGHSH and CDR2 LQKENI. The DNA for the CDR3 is TGTGCCAGCTCACCGTCTCACCTGGGTCGTAGCACAGATACGCAGTATTTT. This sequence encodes CASSPSHLGRSTDTQYF.

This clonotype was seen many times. Here the CDR3 DNA reads TGCAGCGACGCTACTAGCGGGGGGGGGCAGCAGTTCTTC. As protein: CSDATSGGGQQFF. The chain carries TRBV29-1 and TRBJ2-1, with 13 bases lining up with TRBD2. The CDR3 totals 13 residues. Trimming removed 7 bases from V and 11 bases from J; junction bases left unmatched: 8. Germline V CDR1 and CDR2: SQVTM, ANQGSEA.

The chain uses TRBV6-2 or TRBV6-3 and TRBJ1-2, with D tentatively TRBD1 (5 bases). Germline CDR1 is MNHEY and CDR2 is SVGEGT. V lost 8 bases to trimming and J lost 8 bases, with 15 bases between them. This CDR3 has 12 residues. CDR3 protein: CASLRGGQGYTF. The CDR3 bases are TGTGCCAGCTTGCGGGGCGGACAAGGCTACACCTTC.

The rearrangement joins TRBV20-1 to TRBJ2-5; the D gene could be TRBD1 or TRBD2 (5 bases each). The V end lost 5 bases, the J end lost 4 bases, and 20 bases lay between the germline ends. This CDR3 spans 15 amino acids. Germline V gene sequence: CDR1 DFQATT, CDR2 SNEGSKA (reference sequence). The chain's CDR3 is CSAGRGGRPRETQYF. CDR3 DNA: TGCAGTGCTGGAAGGGGCGGGCGGCCTAGAGAGACCCAGTACTTC.

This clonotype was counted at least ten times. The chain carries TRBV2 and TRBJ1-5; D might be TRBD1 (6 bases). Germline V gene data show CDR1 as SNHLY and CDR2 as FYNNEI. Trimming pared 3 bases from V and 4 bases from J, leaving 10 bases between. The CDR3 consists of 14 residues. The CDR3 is CASSEEGGNQPQHF. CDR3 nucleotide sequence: TGTGCCAGCAGTGAGGAAGGGGGGAATCAGCCCCAGCATTTT.

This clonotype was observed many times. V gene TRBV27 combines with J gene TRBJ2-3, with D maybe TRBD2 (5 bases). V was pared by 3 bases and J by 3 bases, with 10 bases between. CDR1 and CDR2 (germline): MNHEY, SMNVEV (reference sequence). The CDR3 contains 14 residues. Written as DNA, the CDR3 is TGTGCCAGCAGTTTTTATCCGGGAACAGATACGCAGTATTTT. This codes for CASSFYPGTDTQYF.

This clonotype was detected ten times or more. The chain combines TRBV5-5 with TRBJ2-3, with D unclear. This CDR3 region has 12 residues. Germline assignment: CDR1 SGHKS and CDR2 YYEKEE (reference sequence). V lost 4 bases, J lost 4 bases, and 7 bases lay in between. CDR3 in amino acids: CASSEGSDTQYF. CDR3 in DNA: TGTGCCAGCAGCGAAGGGTCAGATACGCAGTATTTT.

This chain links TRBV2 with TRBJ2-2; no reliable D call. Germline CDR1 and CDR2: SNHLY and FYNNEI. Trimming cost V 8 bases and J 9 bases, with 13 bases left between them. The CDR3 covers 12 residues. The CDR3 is CASGSEFRELFF. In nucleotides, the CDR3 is TGTGCCAGCGGGTCGGAATTCCGGGAGCTGTTTTTT.

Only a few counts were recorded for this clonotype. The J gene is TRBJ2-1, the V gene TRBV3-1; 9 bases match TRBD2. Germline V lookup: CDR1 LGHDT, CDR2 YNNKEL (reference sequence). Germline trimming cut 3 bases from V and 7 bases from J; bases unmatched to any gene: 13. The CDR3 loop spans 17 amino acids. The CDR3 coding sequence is TGTGCCAGCAGCCAGGACTTTAGCGGGAGACTGCGGAATGAGCAGTTCTTC. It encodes CASSQDFSGRLRNEQFF.

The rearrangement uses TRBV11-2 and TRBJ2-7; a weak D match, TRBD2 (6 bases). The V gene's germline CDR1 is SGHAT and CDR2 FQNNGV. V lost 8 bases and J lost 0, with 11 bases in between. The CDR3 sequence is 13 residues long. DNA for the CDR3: TGTGCCAGCGCAGCGGGCCACTCCTACGAGCAGTACTTC. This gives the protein CASAAGHSYEQYF.

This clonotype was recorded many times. The CDR3 DNA reads TGTGCCAGCAGCCATCATCGCACCGGGGAGCTGTTTTTT. This translates into CASSHHRTGELFF. The chain carries TRBV3-1 and TRBJ2-2; D is ambiguous. Germline CDR1 LGHDT, CDR2 YNNKEL (reference sequence). V lost 3 bases to trimming and J lost 4 bases, with 6 bases between them. This CDR3 comprises 13 residues.